The present T cell receptor beta chain was sequenced within a study of blood T cell repertoires in COVID-19. Only in-frame clones appear in the TCRdb table, and some are missing; sequencing was by immunoSEQ multiplex PCR. The repertoire holds 160,000 or so clones, with roughly 80% as singletons. The CDR3 covers 15 residues. The germline V and J ends were trimmed by 3 bases and 4 bases, with 12 bases remaining between them. Germline V gene data show CDR1 as LNHDA and CDR2 as SQIVND (reference sequence). The sequenced sample consisted of peripheral blood. The chain couples TRBV19 to TRBJ2-2, with D perhaps TRBD2 (5 bases). The TCR comes from a human donor in a cohort sampled during active COVID-19. The CDR3 spells CASSMWERSTGELFF. The CDR3, as DNA: TGTGCCAGTAGTATGTGGGAGAGGAGCACCGGGGAGCTGTTTTTT.